This TCR beta chain originates from a study of OX40 agonist ivuxolimab in advanced cancers. Patients with a history of autoimmune disease or on systemic immunosuppression were excluded. Data came from immunoSEQ multiplex PCR; TCRdb stores just in-frame clones and leaves some out. The table lists over 75,000 clones, about 89% of them singletons. The clonotype comes from an adult with an advanced solid tumor such as melanoma, head and neck, liver or kidney cancer. The sequences come from CD4+ or CD8+ T cells sorted from blood, collected in a trial of the OX40 agonist ivuxolimab.

CDR3 sequence (DNA): TGCGCCAGCAGCGTAAGCGGGATCAGCACAGATACGCAGTATTTT. Amino acids: CASSVSGISTDTQYF. The chain has TRBV5-1 and TRBJ2-3, with TRBD2 identical over 7 bases. This CDR3 comprises 15 residues. The V gene's germline CDR1 is SGHRS and CDR2 YFSETQ. Trimming removed 4 bases from V and 0 bases from J; junction bases left unmatched: 5.